The 21 T cell receptor beta chains listed next were all sequenced from one sample in a study of CD8+ T cells in alopecia areata. TCR sequencing used cDNA made by reverse transcription of extracted RNA. Assay: immunoSEQ multiplex PCR; the TCRdb copy retains only in-frame clones and omits some. Of roughly 120,000 clones listed, 58% are singletons. Treatment here: oral pan-JAK inhibitor, 5-10 mg twice daily. This material consisted of CD8+ T cells sorted from blood, taken at week 4, from a patient treated with tofacitinib. Every receptor here comes from a human donor with alopecia areata.

This sequence joins TRBV29-1 and TRBJ2-1; D might be TRBD1 (6 bases). V lost 4 bases and J 2 bases, leaving 12 bases between the germline ends. Germline-derived CDR1 and CDR2 are SQVTM and ANQGSEA. The CDR3 consists of 14 residues. In DNA, the CDR3 is TGCAGCGTTGGGGAGACAGGAACCTACAATGAGCAGTTCTTC. This encodes CSVGETGTYNEQFF.

This clone has more than one count but fewer than ten. The V call is TRBV4-1, the J call TRBJ2-5, with 9 bases lining up with TRBD2. Trimming took 0 bases from V and 4 from J; bases not matched to a gene: 12. CDR3 size: 18 residues. Germline loops: CDR1 MGHRA, CDR2 YSYEKL. The chain's CDR3 is CASSQDASGGTGTETQYF. The CDR3 nucleotides are TGCGCCAGCAGCCAAGATGCGAGCGGGGGGACCGGGACAGAGACCCAGTACTTC.

The sample holds a few counts of this clone. The chain employs TRBV29-1 and TRBJ1-2; a weak D match, TRBD1 (6 bases). Trimming removed 1 base at V and 2 bases at J, with 8 bases between. The CDR3 consists of 13 residues. The germline V gene has CDR1 SQVTM and CDR2 ANQGSEA. CDR3 sequence reads: CSVEGQENYGYTF. CDR3 DNA sequence: TGCAGCGTTGAAGGACAGGAAAACTATGGCTACACCTTC.

The chain couples TRBV29-1 to TRBJ2-3; possibly TRBD2 for D (5 bases). From germline, CDR1 is SQVTM and CDR2 ANQGSEA. This CDR3 contains 14 residues. V lost 5 bases and J lost 0, with 12 bases in between. The CDR3 bases are TGCAGCGTTAACCGGGGATCTAGCACAGATACGCAGTATTTT. Its protein product is CSVNRGSSTDTQYF.

This clone has just a few counts. V gene TRBV28 combines with J gene TRBJ1-1; D unclear. Germline CDR1 reads MDHEN; CDR2 reads SYDVKM. This CDR3 is 13 amino acids long. Trimming removed 1 base at V and 3 bases at J, with 6 bases between. The CDR3 sequence is CASSLSWDTEAFF. The DNA of the CDR3 is TGTGCCAGCAGTTTATCTTGGGACACTGAAGCTTTCTTT.

This chain links TRBV19 with TRBJ2-7; TRBD1 matches at 7 bases. This CDR3 contains 15 residues. Trimming took 5 bases from V and 6 from J; bases not matched to a gene: 13. Germline V gene data show CDR1 as LNHDA and CDR2 as SQIVND (reference sequence). The CDR3: CASSSSTGIGFEQYF. The CDR3 DNA reads as TGTGCCAGTAGTTCCTCGACAGGGATAGGGTTCGAGCAGTACTTC. The variable domain in full, completed from reference TRBV19 and TRBJ2-7, reads DGGITQSPKYLFRKEGQNVTLSCEQNLNHDAMYWYRQDPGQGLRLIYYSQIVNDFQKGDIAEGYSVSREKKESFPLTVTSAQKNPTAFYLCASSSSTGIGFEQYFGPGTRLTVT.

The table lists this clone with many counts. The gene calls are TRBV27 and TRBJ1-1; the D is unclear. Germline CDR1 reads MNHEY; CDR2 reads SMNVEV (reference sequence). This CDR3 comprises 12 residues. Trimming left V 6 bases short and J 5 bases short, with 10 bases between. The CDR3 DNA follows: TGTGCCAGCAGGAAATACGGTACTGAAGCTTTCTTT. Protein: CASRKYGTEAFF.

The chain has TRBV6-5 and TRBJ2-7, with 7 bases identical to TRBD2. The CDR3 spans 15 residues. Germline V gives CDR1 MNHEY, CDR2 SVGAGI. V lost 0 bases to trimming and J lost 5 bases; unmatched junction nucleotides: 7. CDR3 in amino acids: CASSYSGGVGDEQYF. CDR3 DNA sequence: TGTGCCAGCAGTTACTCGGGAGGGGTAGGCGACGAGCAGTACTTC.

The chain recombines TRBV6-5 with TRBJ2-5, with D perhaps given as TRBD1 or TRBD2 (5 bases each). Trimming took off 8 bases at V and 5 bases at J, with 21 bases between the two ends. The CDR3 totals 15 residues. Germline V gives CDR1 MNHEY, CDR2 SVGAGI. CDR3 sequence: CASLSPGTPEETQYF. The CDR3 coding sequence is TGTGCCAGCCTCTCACCCGGGACCCCAGAGGAGACCCAGTACTTC.

About this clone itself: A junction end diverges from the germline sequence, so it may reflect a read error. The rearrangement uses TRBV5-1 and TRBJ1-1, with no clear D. This CDR3 region has 15 residues. Germline V gives CDR1 SGHRS, CDR2 YFSETQ. CDR3 amino acids: CASSLGGPSVTEAFF. DNA for the CDR3: TGCGCCAGCAGCTTGGGTGGACCCAGTGTCACTGAAGCCTTCTTT.

This chain uses TRBV7-9 with TRBJ2-5; D is ambiguous. CDR3 length: 12 amino acids. Germline-derived CDR1 and CDR2 are SEHNR and FQNEAQ (reference sequence). V was trimmed by 6 bases and J by 3 bases, leaving 8 bases between them. CDR3 loop: CASSPDKETQYF. DNA of the CDR3: TGTGCCAGCAGTCCCGACAAAGAGACCCAGTACTTC.

The rearrangement uses TRBV7-9 and TRBJ2-7, with D unclear. V was trimmed by 8 bases and J by 4 bases, leaving 12 bases between them. From germline, CDR1 is SEHNR and CDR2 FQNEAQ (reference sequence). The CDR3 loop spans 12 amino acids. Here the CDR3 DNA reads TGTGCCAGCTTAGAAGTTGGGTACGAGCAGTACTTC. Protein product: CASLEVGYEQYF.

A few counts support this clone. The V and J genes are TRBV5-6 and TRBJ1-4, with 9 bases lining up with TRBD1. The CDR3 loop spans 14 amino acids. Germline CDR1 reads SGHDT; CDR2 reads YYEEEE. V gave up 2 bases and J gave up 8 bases; unmatched junction bases: 4. In nucleotides, the CDR3 is TGTGCCAGCAGCTTAGGACAGGGGAGCGAAAAACTGTTTTTT. Protein: CASSLGQGSEKLFF.

The rearrangement links TRBV27 to TRBJ1-5; TRBD1 might be the D (5 bases). The CDR3 extends over 13 amino acids. Germline-derived CDR1 and CDR2 are MNHEY and SMNVEV (reference sequence). Trimming shortened V by 3 bases and J by 7 bases, and 10 bases separated the two germline ends. This CDR3 reads CASSLRGGQPQHF. DNA of the CDR3: TGTGCCAGCAGTTTGAGGGGAGGGCAGCCCCAGCATTTT.

CDR3 in amino acids: CASSLATGAYEQYF. The CDR3 coding sequence is TGTGCCAGCAGTTTAGCGACAGGGGCCTACGAGCAGTACTTC. The rearrangement links TRBV6-5 to TRBJ2-7; 8 bases match TRBD1. The V segment lost 4 bases and the J segment 2 bases; nucleotides outside the gene matches: 4. Germline V gene data show CDR1 as MNHEY and CDR2 as SVGAGI. This CDR3 is built from 14 residues.

V gene TRBV5-6 combines with J gene TRBJ2-5; 10 bases are shared with TRBD2. Germline CDR1 and CDR2: SGHDT and YYEEEE. The CDR3 is 18 residues long. Losses at the gene ends were 1 base for V and 3 bases for J; bases not matched to a gene: 12. For the CDR3, the DNA is TGTGCCAGCAGCTTGTGGGCTAGCGGGGGCCCCTCCAAAGAGACCCAGTACTTC. Amino acid sequence: CASSLWASGGPSKETQYF.

This clone was counted a few times. The rearrangement uses TRBV7-9 and TRBJ2-7, with D hard to call. Germline CDR1 and CDR2: SEHNR and FQNEAQ (reference sequence). V was pared by 5 bases and J by 0 bases, with 5 bases between. CDR3 length: 12 amino acids. The CDR3 region is CASSDYSYEQYF. CDR3 DNA: TGTGCCAGCAGCGATTACTCCTACGAGCAGTACTTC. Full variable domain (remainder filled in from reference TRBV7-9 and TRBJ2-7): DTGVSQNPRHKITKRGQNVTFRCDPISEHNRLYWYRQTLGQGPEFLTYFQNEAQLEKSRLLSDRFSAERPKGSFSTLEIQRTEQGDSAMYLCASSDYSYEQYFGPGTRLTVT.

The J gene is TRBJ2-1, the V gene TRBV9; maybe TRBD2 (7 bases). CDR1 is SGDLS, CDR2 YYNGEE, per germline. Trimming stripped 4 bases from V and 9 bases from J, with 26 bases between. CDR3 length equals 17 residues. DNA of the CDR3: TGTGCCAGCAGCCCCCGTGACTGGGGGGGCGGCGAGGCTGAGCAGTTCTTC. This encodes CASSPRDWGGGEAEQFF. Supplemented by reference TRBV9 and TRBJ2-1, the full variable domain reads DSGVTQTPKHLITATGQRVTLRCSPRSGDLSVYWYQQSLDQGLQFLIQYYNGEERAKGNILERFSAQQFPDLHSELNLSSLELGDSALYFCASSPRDWGGGEAEQFFGPGTRLTVL.

This clone was seen more than once but under ten times. V usage is TRBV29-1 and J usage is TRBJ1-2; D is unclear. This CDR3 contains 11 residues. V lost 0 bases and J lost 7, with 6 bases in between. Germline V gives CDR1 SQVTM, CDR2 ANQGSEA. The CDR3 nucleotides read TGCAGCGTTGAAGATAGCGGTGGCTACACCTTC. Protein product: CSVEDSGGYTF.

This chain links TRBV9 with TRBJ2-7, with 8 positions matching TRBD1. The germline V gene has CDR1 SGDLS and CDR2 YYNGEE. V was pared by 4 bases and J by 4 bases, with 10 bases of the junction left unmatched. The CDR3 loop spans 15 amino acids. The chain's CDR3 is CASSIGQGTSYEQYF. CDR3 nucleotide sequence: TGTGCCAGCAGCATTGGACAGGGAACCTCGTACGAGCAGTACTTC.

V gene TRBV7-2 combines with J gene TRBJ2-3; no clear D. CDR3 length equals 16 residues. Per the germline V gene, CDR1 is SGHTA and CDR2 is FQGNSA. Deletions cut 2 bases from V and 0 bases from J, with 12 bases between. DNA for the CDR3: TGTGCCAGCAGCTTAATAGTCTATCTAAGCACAGATACGCAGTATTTT. Translating it yields CASSLIVYLSTDTQYF.